A single sample is the source of the 18 T cell receptor beta chains below, sequenced in a study of control samples from healthy donors and cancer patients. Sequencing used immunoSEQ multiplex PCR; TCRdb keeps in-frame clones, though not all of them. The sample comprises about 140,000 clones, about 90% of which are singletons, and approximately 7.2% rests with the top ten. The sample comprised blood. The receptor set was obtained from a man aged 18 to 29 in good health.

The chain links TRBV28 to TRBJ1-3; D not resolved. Trimming removed 7 bases from V and 0 bases from J, with 13 bases in between. CDR3 length: 15 amino acids. Germline V gene data show CDR1 as MDHEN and CDR2 as SYDVKM. This CDR3 reads CASTGSPSSGNTIYF. DNA of the CDR3: TGTGCCAGCACGGGAAGCCCCAGCTCTGGAAACACCATATATTTT.

This chain links TRBV28 with TRBJ1-1; the D is unclear. The CDR3 loop spans 13 amino acids. Germline CDR1 is MDHEN and CDR2 is SYDVKM. The V and J ends lost 5 bases and 1 base respectively, with 8 bases between them. The DNA for the CDR3 is TGTGCCAGCAGTCCCCCGAGGAACACTGAAGCTTTCTTT. This gives the protein CASSPPRNTEAFF.

The chain combines TRBV5-1 with TRBJ1-6; no firm D call. The CDR3 runs to 16 residues. Germline V gives CDR1 SGHRS, CDR2 YFSETQ. Deletions cut 0 bases from V and 9 bases from J, with 16 bases between. CDR3 nucleotides: TGCGCCAGCAGCTTGGCCGAGGTTAAGGGCGGTTCACCCCTCCACTTT. It specifies CASSLAEVKGGSPLHF.

The chain joins TRBV25-1 to TRBJ1-1; D not certain. CDR3 length: 14 amino acids. Germline V gene lookup returns CDR1 MGHDK and CDR2 SYGVNS. Trimming pared 0 bases from V and 0 bases from J, leaving 5 bases between. The CDR3 is CASSEYRVNTEAFF. The CDR3 nucleotides are TGTGCCAGCAGTGAATATAGAGTGAACACTGAAGCTTTCTTT.

In this sample, this clone turned up once. The rearrangement uses TRBV3-1 (or the pseudogene TRBV3-2) and TRBJ1-2, with TRBD1 as a possible D gene (6 bases). The V end lost 0 bases, the J end lost 8 bases, and 16 bases lay between the germline ends. The CDR3 is 15 amino acids. Germline lookup yields CDR1 LGHDT and CDR2 YNNKEL (reference sequence). The CDR3 DNA reads as TGTGCCAGCAGCCAAGACCTACAGGGAGTTTTCGGCTACACCTTC. This gives the protein CASSQDLQGVFGYTF.

This clone was seen once. V gene TRBV12-5 combines with J gene TRBJ2-1; 9 bases align to TRBD2. Germline lookup yields CDR1 LGHNT and CDR2 FRNRAP. The J segment lost 3 bases and the V segment lost 0 bases, leaving 12 bases of the junction unmatched. The CDR3 is 19 amino acids. The CDR3 spells CASGLVLRGLAPFYNEQFF. The CDR3 DNA follows: TGTGCTAGTGGTTTGGTACTAAGGGGACTAGCTCCCTTCTACAATGAGCAGTTCTTC.

The V and J genes are TRBV7-2 and TRBJ2-7; 9 bases are a match to TRBD2. Germline-derived CDR1 and CDR2 are SGHTA and FQGNSA. Unmatched junction bases numbered 2, after V lost 2 bases and J lost 3 bases. CDR3 size: 14 residues. In DNA form, the CDR3 reads TGTGCCAGCAGCTTACTAGCGGGAAACTACGAGCAGTACTTC. Translation: CASSLLAGNYEQYF.

The rearrangement links TRBV5-1 to TRBJ1-4; no clear D. Germline V gene data show CDR1 as SGHRS and CDR2 as YFSETQ. This CDR3 comprises 15 residues. The ends were cut back, 2 bases at V and 5 bases at J, with 13 bases in the middle. CDR3 nucleotide sequence: TGCGCCAGCAGCTTACGGCAGGCCCAAAATGAAAAACTGTTTTTT. Translation gives CASSLRQAQNEKLFF.

The chain employs TRBV7-3 and TRBJ2-7, with TRBD1 identical over 11 bases. The V gene's germline CDR1 is SGHTA and CDR2 FQGTGA. CDR3 length: 13 residues. The J segment lost 6 bases and the V segment lost 4 bases, leaving 2 bases of the junction unmatched. The CDR3 here is CASSSGTGGEQYF. CDR3 nucleotide sequence: TGTGCCAGCAGCTCCGGGACAGGGGGCGAGCAGTACTTC.

The genes are TRBV27 and TRBJ2-7; D possibly corresponds to TRBD1 (6 bases). Germline V lookup: CDR1 MNHEY, CDR2 SMNVEV (reference sequence). V lost 7 bases to trimming and J lost 2 bases, with 15 bases between them. The CDR3 consists of 14 residues. The CDR3 is CASKQGPLTYEQYF. In DNA, the CDR3 is TGTGCCAGCAAACAGGGTCCCTTAACCTACGAGCAGTACTTC.

The rearrangement links TRBV5-1 to TRBJ1-3, with D hard to call. The germline V gene encodes CDR1 SGHRS and CDR2 YFSETQ. V lost 0 bases and J lost 3, with 10 bases in between. The CDR3 is made up of 15 amino acids. The CDR3 DNA sequence: TGCGCCAGCAGCTTGGTGGGAGCCTTTGGAAACACCATATATTTT. Its translation: CASSLVGAFGNTIYF.

The chain carries TRBV12-3 or TRBV12-4 and TRBJ2-7, with D hard to call. CDR3 length equals 13 residues. Trimming left V 6 bases short and J 1 base short, with 10 bases between. In DNA, the CDR3 is TGTGCCAGCAGCCCCAGGCGGTCCTACGAGCAGTACTTC. It encodes CASSPRRSYEQYF.

This chain uses TRBV12-2 with TRBJ2-1. TRBV12-2 is recorded as a pseudogene. The CDR3 is 13 residues long. In nucleotides, the CDR3 is TGTGCAAGAATAGGATGCTCCTACAATGAGCAGTTCTTC. This codes for CARIGCSYNEQFF.

The rearrangement joins TRBV24-1 to TRBJ1-1; the D is unclear. The germline V and J ends were trimmed by 0 bases and 1 base, with 2 bases remaining between them. Per germline, CDR1 KGHDR and CDR2 SFDVKD. CDR3 size: 13 residues. CDR3: CATSDLQNTEAFF. In DNA, the CDR3 is TGTGCCACCAGTGATTTGCAGAACACTGAAGCTTTCTTT.

The rearrangement joins TRBV5-6 to TRBJ2-1; possible D gene TRBD2, 6 bases. Germline V gene lookup returns CDR1 SGHDT and CDR2 YYEEEE. V shed 6 bases and J shed 5 bases, with 15 bases lying between them. The CDR3 has 14 residues. CDR3 residues: CASTLMGGDNEQFF. DNA for the CDR3: TGTGCCAGCACCCTGATGGGCGGGGACAATGAGCAGTTCTTC.

CDR3 sequence reads: CAISSYRDGYEQYF. CDR3 coding DNA: TGTGCCATCAGTTCTTACAGGGACGGTTACGAGCAGTACTTC. The V and J genes are TRBV10-3 and TRBJ2-7, with a tentative D call TRBD1 (6 bases). The CDR3 is 14 residues long. Trimming shortened V by 5 bases and J by 4 bases, and 15 bases separated the two germline ends. Germline-derived CDR1 and CDR2 are ENHRY and SYGVKD.

The chain uses TRBV10-1 and TRBJ2-7; 9 bases line up with TRBD1. V was pared by 8 bases and J by 2 bases, with 1 base of the junction left unmatched. There are 12 residues in the CDR3. The germline CDR1 and CDR2 sequences are WNHNN and SYGVQD (reference sequence). CDR3: CASGDRAYEQYF. The CDR3 DNA follows: TGCGCCAGCGGGGACAGGGCCTACGAGCAGTACTTC.

This chain links TRBV20-1 with TRBJ1-5; D ambiguous. CDR1 and CDR2 (germline): DFQATT, SNEGSKA (reference sequence). V lost 3 bases and J lost 0, with 15 bases in between. The length of the CDR3 is 16 residues. The chain's CDR3 is CSASPPPDISNQPQHF. For the CDR3, the DNA is TGCAGTGCTAGTCCTCCTCCAGATATTAGCAATCAGCCCCAGCATTTT.